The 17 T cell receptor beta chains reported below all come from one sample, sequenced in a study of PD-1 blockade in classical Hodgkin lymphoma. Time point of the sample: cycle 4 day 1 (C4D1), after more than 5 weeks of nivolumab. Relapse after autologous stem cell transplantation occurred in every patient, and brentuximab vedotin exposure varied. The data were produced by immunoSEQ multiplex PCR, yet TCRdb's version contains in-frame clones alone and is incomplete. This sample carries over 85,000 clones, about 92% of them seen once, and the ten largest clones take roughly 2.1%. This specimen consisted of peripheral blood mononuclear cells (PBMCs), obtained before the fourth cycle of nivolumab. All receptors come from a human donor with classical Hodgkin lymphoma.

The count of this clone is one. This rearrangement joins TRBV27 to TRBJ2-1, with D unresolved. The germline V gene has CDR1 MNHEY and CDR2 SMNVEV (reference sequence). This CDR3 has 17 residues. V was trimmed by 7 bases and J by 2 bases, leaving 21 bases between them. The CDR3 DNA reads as TGTGCCAGCATCAATAGGAAGACTCGACAACCCTACAATGAGCAGTTCTTC. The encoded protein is CASINRKTRQPYNEQFF.

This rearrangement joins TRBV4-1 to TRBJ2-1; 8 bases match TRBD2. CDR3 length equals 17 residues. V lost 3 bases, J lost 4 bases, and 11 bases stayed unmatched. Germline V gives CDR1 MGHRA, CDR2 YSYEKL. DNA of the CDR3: TGCGCCAGCAGCCACCTCCCCGCTAGCGGGCGATACAATGAGCAGTTCTTC. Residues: CASSHLPASGRYNEQFF.

The CDR3 sequence: CASSEAGGIDGELFF. The DNA of the CDR3 is TGCGCCAGCAGTGAGGCAGGGGGCATTGACGGGGAGCTGTTTTTT. The chain employs TRBV10-1 and TRBJ2-2; 8 bases are shared with TRBD1. Per the germline V gene, CDR1 is WNHNN and CDR2 is SYGVQD (reference sequence). This CDR3 contains 15 residues. Trimming took 2 bases from V and 7 from J; bases not matched to a gene: 6.

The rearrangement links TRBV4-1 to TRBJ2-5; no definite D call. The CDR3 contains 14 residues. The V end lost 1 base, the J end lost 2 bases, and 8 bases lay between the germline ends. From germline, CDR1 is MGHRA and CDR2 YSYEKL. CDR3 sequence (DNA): TGCGCCAGCAGCCAAGGATGGTGGCAAGAGACCCAGTACTTC. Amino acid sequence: CASSQGWWQETQYF.

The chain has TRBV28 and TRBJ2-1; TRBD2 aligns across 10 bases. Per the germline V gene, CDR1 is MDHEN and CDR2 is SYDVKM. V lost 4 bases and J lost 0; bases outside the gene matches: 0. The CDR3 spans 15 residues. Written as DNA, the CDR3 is TGTGCCAGCAGTTCTAGCGGGAGCTCCTACAATGAGCAGTTCTTC. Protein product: CASSSSGSSYNEQFF.

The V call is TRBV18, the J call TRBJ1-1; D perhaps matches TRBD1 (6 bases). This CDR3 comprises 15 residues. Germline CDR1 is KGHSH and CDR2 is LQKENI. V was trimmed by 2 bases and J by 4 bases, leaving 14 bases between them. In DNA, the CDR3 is TGTGCCAGCTCACCAGTAAAGGGAGGGGGCACTGAAGCTTTCTTT. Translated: CASSPVKGGGTEAFF.

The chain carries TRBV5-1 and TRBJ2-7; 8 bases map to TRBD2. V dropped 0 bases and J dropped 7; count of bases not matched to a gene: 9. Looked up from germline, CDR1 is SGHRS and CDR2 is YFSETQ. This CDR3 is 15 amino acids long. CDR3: CASSLATGGRGEQYF. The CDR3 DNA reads TGCGCCAGCAGCTTGGCCACGGGGGGGCGAGGTGAGCAGTACTTC.

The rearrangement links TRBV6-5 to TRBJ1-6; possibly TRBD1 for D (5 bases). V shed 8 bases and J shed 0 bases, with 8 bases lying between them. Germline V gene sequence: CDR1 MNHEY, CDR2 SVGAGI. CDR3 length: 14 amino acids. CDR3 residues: CASGATSYNSPLHF. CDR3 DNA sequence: TGTGCCAGCGGGGCAACCTCCTATAATTCACCCCTCCACTTT.

CDR3 sequence reads: CASSQDRARFRRGKLFF. CDR3 DNA: TGTGCCAGCAGCCAAGATCGAGCCCGGTTCCGGAGGGGGAAACTGTTTTTT. The rearrangement joins TRBV14 to TRBJ1-4; TRBD1 is a possible D gene (6 bases). CDR1 and CDR2 from the germline V gene are SGHDN and FVKESK. The CDR3 runs 17 residues. V lost 0 bases and J lost 11, with 22 bases in between.

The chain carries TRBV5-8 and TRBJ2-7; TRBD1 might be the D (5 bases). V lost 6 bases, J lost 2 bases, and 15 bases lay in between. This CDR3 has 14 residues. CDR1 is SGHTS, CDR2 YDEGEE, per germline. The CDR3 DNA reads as TGTGCCAGCACCTCGCAGGGTAGGCCCTACGAGCAGTACTTC. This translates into CASTSQGRPYEQYF. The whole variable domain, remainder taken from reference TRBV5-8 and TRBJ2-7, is EAGVTQSPTHLIKTRGQQATLRCSPISGHTSVYWYQQALGLGLQFLLWYDEGEERNRGNFPPRFSGRQFPNYSSELNVNALELEDSALYLCASTSQGRPYEQYFGPGTRLTVT.

In nucleotides, the CDR3 is TGTGCCGGGAACGCGGTCCCTGGGCTCTCTGGGGCCAACGTCCTGACTTTC. Encoded protein: CAGNAVPGLSGANVLTF. The chain couples TRBV5-3 to TRBJ2-6; D remains unclear. TRBV5-3 is an open reading frame whose function is uncertain. Trimming took 10 bases from V and 0 from J, leaving 20 bases between them. The CDR3 loop spans 17 amino acids.

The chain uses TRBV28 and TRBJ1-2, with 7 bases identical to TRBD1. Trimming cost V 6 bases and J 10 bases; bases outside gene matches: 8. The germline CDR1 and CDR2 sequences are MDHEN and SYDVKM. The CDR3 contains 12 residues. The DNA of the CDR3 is TGTGCCAGCAGCCCGGGACAGATCGACTACACCTTC. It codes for CASSPGQIDYTF.

The CDR3 nucleotides read TGTGCCAGCAGTTTTTTTGGGACAGGGGGCGCGGGCAATGAGCAGTTCTTC. Translation gives CASSFFGTGGAGNEQFF. The chain has TRBV28 and TRBJ2-1; TRBD1 agrees at 12 bases. This CDR3 contains 17 residues. The germline V gene has CDR1 MDHEN and CDR2 SYDVKM. The trim removed 3 bases at V and 6 bases at J, leaving 9 bases unmatched.

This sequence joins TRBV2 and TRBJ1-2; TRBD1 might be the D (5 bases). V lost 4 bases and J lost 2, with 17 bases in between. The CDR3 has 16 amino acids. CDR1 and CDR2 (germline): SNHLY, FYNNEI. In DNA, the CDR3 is TGTGCCAGCAGTGCGGGGGGTGGTCTAATCAACTATGGCTACACCTTC. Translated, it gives CASSAGGGLINYGYTF. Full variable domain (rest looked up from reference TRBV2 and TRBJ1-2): EPEVTQTPSHQVTQMGQEVILRCVPISNHLYFYWYRQILGQKVEFLVSFYNNEISEKSEIFDDQFSVERPDGSNFTLKIRSTKLEDSAMYFCASSAGGGLINYGYTFGSGTRLTVV.

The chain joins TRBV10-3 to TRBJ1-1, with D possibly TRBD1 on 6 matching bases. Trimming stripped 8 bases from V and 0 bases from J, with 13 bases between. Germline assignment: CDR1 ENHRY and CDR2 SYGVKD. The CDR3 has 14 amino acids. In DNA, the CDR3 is TGTGCCATCTATGCAGGGGACCTGAACACTGAAGCTTTCTTT. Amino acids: CAIYAGDLNTEAFF.

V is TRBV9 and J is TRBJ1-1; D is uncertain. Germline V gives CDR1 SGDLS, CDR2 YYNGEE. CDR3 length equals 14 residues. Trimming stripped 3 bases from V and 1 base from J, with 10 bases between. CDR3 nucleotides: TGTGCCAGCAGCGAGGGTCCGGGGAACACTGAAGCTTTCTTT. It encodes CASSEGPGNTEAFF. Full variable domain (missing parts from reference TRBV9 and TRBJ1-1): DSGVTQTPKHLITATGQRVTLRCSPRSGDLSVYWYQQSLDQGLQFLIQYYNGEERAKGNILERFSAQQFPDLHSELNLSSLELGDSALYFCASSEGPGNTEAFFGQGTRLTVV.

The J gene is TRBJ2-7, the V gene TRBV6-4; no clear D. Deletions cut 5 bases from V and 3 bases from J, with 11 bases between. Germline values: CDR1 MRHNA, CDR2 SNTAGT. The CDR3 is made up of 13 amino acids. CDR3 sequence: CASSSRIVYEQYF. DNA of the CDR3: TGTGCCAGCAGTTCGCGGATAGTCTACGAGCAGTACTTC.